The next 29 T cell receptor beta chains were all read from a single sample in a study of T cell responses to AZD1222 COVID-19 vaccine. Repertoires were generated with immunoSEQ multiplex PCR, while TCRdb's copy carries only in-frame clones and drops some. The sample records 200,000 or so clones, approximately 94% being singletons. The sequencing used peripheral blood, collected on day 0 of AZD1222 vaccination. The receptors shown here come from an adult in good health.

The rearrangement uses TRBV11-2 and TRBJ2-3; maybe TRBD1 (6 bases). The V end lost 5 bases, the J end lost 4 bases, and 13 bases lay between the germline ends. This CDR3 spans 14 amino acids. Germline-derived CDR1 and CDR2 are SGHAT and FQNNGV. CDR3 sequence: CASSPRTVPDTQYF. CDR3 bases: TGTGCCAGCAGCCCGCGGACAGTCCCAGATACGCAGTATTTT.

This clone was recorded once. The V call is TRBV5-4, the J call TRBJ1-2, with 7 nucleotides matching TRBD1. The CDR3 covers 13 residues. Trimming took 4 bases from V and 3 from J; bases not matched to a gene: 3. Germline V gene sequence: CDR1 SGHNT, CDR2 YYREEE (reference sequence). The CDR3 nucleotides read TGTGCCAGCAGCGCCGGGACAGACTATGGCTACACCTTC. As protein: CASSAGTDYGYTF.

The V and J genes are TRBV18 and TRBJ1-1; D ambiguous. The CDR3 sequence is 13 residues long. With 3 bases removed from V and 1 base from J, the gap between germline ends came to 6 bases. Looked up from germline, CDR1 is KGHSH and CDR2 is LQKENI. In nucleotides, the CDR3 is TGTGCCAGCTCACCGGTGGGGAACACTGAAGCTTTCTTT. Its protein product is CASSPVGNTEAFF. Based on the CDR3 plus reference TRBV18 and TRBJ1-1, the full variable domain is NAGVMQNPRHLVRRRGQEARLRCSPMKGHSHVYWYRQLPEEGLKFMVYLQKENIIDESGMPKERFSAEFPKEGPSILRIQQVVRGDSAAYFCASSPVGNTEAFFGQGTRLTVV.

The chain links TRBV4-3 to TRBJ1-6; possibly TRBD1 for D (5 bases). The V and J ends lost 4 bases and 3 bases respectively, with 13 bases between them. CDR3 length: 16 amino acids. Germline CDR1 is LGHNA and CDR2 is YSLEER. CDR3 coding DNA: TGCGCCAGCAGCCTAAGCCAGACAGACTATAATTCACCCCTCCACTTT. It is translated as CASSLSQTDYNSPLHF.

The V gene is TRBV5-4, the J gene TRBJ2-3; a possible D gene is TRBD2 (6 bases). The V gene lost 0 bases and the J gene lost 3 bases, with 11 bases spanning the gap. This CDR3 region has 15 residues. Germline CDR1 and CDR2: SGHNT and YYREEE (reference sequence). The CDR3 region has the DNA TGTGCCAGCAGCTTGGAACTAGCTTCAACAGATACGCAGTATTTT. Translating gives CASSLELASTDTQYF.

The rearrangement uses TRBV6-5 and TRBJ1-5; D gene ambiguous. Germline V gives CDR1 MNHEY, CDR2 SVGAGI. Between the trimmed V and J ends, which lost 2 bases and 7 bases, there was a span of 9 bases. The CDR3 covers 13 residues. The CDR3: CASSYGPTQPQHF. The CDR3 bases are TGTGCCAGCAGTTACGGTCCGACACAGCCCCAGCATTTT.

The gene calls are TRBV28 and TRBJ1-5; D may be TRBD1 (5 bases). This CDR3 contains 14 residues. With 2 bases removed from V and 6 bases from J, the gap between germline ends came to 11 bases. Germline V gives CDR1 MDHEN, CDR2 SYDVKM. The DNA of the CDR3 is TGTGCCAGCAGTTTAATAGGGGTTGGTCAGCCCCAGCATTTT. Translating gives CASSLIGVGQPQHF.

This clone was seen only once. The V call is TRBV6-2 or TRBV6-3, the J call TRBJ1-1; 12 bases map to TRBD1. The CDR3 sequence is 17 residues long. V lost 2 bases to trimming and J lost 5 bases; unmatched junction nucleotides: 9. The germline V gene encodes CDR1 MNHEY and CDR2 SVGEGT. The CDR3 is CASSYQLGQGARTEAFF. For the CDR3, the DNA is TGTGCCAGCAGTTACCAGCTGGGACAGGGGGCGAGGACTGAAGCTTTCTTT.

The gene calls are TRBV7-3 and TRBJ1-3; D unclear. With 2 bases removed from V and 7 bases from J, the gap between germline ends came to 21 bases. Germline CDR1 and CDR2: SGHTA and FQGTGA. The length of the CDR3 is 17 residues. CDR3 protein: CASSLSRHPHSVNTIYF. CDR3 sequence (DNA): TGTGCCAGCAGCTTATCGCGACACCCACATTCTGTCAACACCATATATTTT.

The chain is built from TRBV27 and TRBJ1-2; D perhaps matches TRBD1 (5 bases). Trimming stripped 7 bases from V and 7 bases from J, with 16 bases between. This CDR3 is 13 amino acids long. In germline, CDR1 is MNHEY, CDR2 SMNVEV (reference sequence). In nucleotides, the CDR3 is TGTGCCAGCACTTGGGTTGGGGGGGGTGGCTACACCTTC. Amino acid sequence: CASTWVGGGGYTF.

The rearrangement joins TRBV5-1 to TRBJ2-7, with D possibly matching TRBD1 (7 bases). The V and J ends lost 4 bases and 7 bases respectively, with 12 bases between them. Germline V gives CDR1 SGHRS, CDR2 YFSETQ. This CDR3 region has 12 residues. CDR3 loop: CASSEQGREQYF. DNA of the CDR3: TGCGCCAGCAGCGAACAGGGGAGGGAGCAGTACTTC.

The rearrangement uses TRBV2 and TRBJ2-7; 10 bases match TRBD2. The length of the CDR3 is 16 residues. V trimming: 4 bases; J trimming: 1 base; junction bases outside the gene matches: 7. Germline assignment: CDR1 SNHLY and CDR2 FYNNEI. The CDR3 DNA is TGTGCCAGCAGTGCCCTAGCGGGAGTCGCGTCCTACGAGCAGTACTTC. Translated, it gives CASSALAGVASYEQYF.

This chain joins TRBV5-6 and TRBJ1-1; D unresolved. This CDR3 has 14 amino acids. Per the germline V gene, CDR1 is SGHDT and CDR2 is YYEEEE. V was pared by 4 bases and J by 1 base, with 11 bases between. The CDR3 spells CASSPTQANTEAFF. The CDR3 nucleotides are TGTGCCAGCAGCCCTACCCAGGCGAACACTGAAGCTTTCTTT.

The V and J genes are TRBV10-1 and TRBJ1-1; D is ambiguous. With 3 bases removed from V and 4 bases from J, the gap between germline ends came to 9 bases. Germline loops: CDR1 WNHNN, CDR2 SYGVQD (reference sequence). This CDR3 is 13 amino acids long. The CDR3 DNA is TGCGCCAGCAGTGATCCCTTCTGCACTGAAGCTTTCTTT. This gives the protein CASSDPFCTEAFF.

This clone was seen a single time. The chain combines TRBV10-3 with TRBJ1-2; a possible D gene is TRBD1 (6 bases). The CDR3 has 15 amino acids. The ends were cut back, 2 bases at V and 4 bases at J, with 14 bases in the middle. The germline V gene has CDR1 ENHRY and CDR2 SYGVKD. CDR3 DNA sequence: TGTGCCATCAGTGAGATGGGCAGGGGCGGCTATGGCTACACCTTC. Translated: CAISEMGRGGYGYTF.

The chain is built from TRBV30 and TRBJ1-5, with 7 bases matching TRBD1. V dropped 2 bases and J dropped 4; count of bases not matched to a gene: 5. Germline V gene sequence: CDR1 GTSNPN, CDR2 SVGIG (reference sequence). CDR3 length: 14 residues. In nucleotides, the CDR3 is TGTGCCTGGAGTATGGGACAGTCGAATCAGCCCCAGCATTTT. Translated, it gives CAWSMGQSNQPQHF.

The chain carries TRBV5-5 and TRBJ1-1; TRBD1 might be the D (5 bases). Germline V gives CDR1 SGHKS, CDR2 YYEKEE (reference sequence). V shed 3 bases and J shed 3 bases, with 12 bases lying between them. This CDR3 contains 14 residues. CDR3 residues: CASSYRQTYTEAFF. CDR3 DNA: TGTGCCAGCAGCTACAGACAGACATACACTGAAGCTTTCTTT.

This chain joins TRBV29-1 and TRBJ1-1; 9 nucleotides align to TRBD1. From germline, CDR1 is SQVTM and CDR2 ANQGSEA. V dropped 6 bases and J dropped 5; count of bases not matched to a gene: 10. This CDR3 contains 14 residues. CDR3 DNA sequence: TGCAGCGTAGCCCAAGACAGGGGGGGGACTGAAGCTTTCTTT. The encoded protein is CSVAQDRGGTEAFF.

This clone appeared a single time. The V gene is TRBV28, the J gene TRBJ1-1; unclear D gene. The V end was cut by 1 base, the J end by 2 bases, with 8 bases between. The germline CDR1 and CDR2 sequences are MDHEN and SYDVKM. This CDR3 spans 14 amino acids. The CDR3 region has the DNA TGTGCCAGCAGTTTATATCTGGTAAACACTGAAGCTTTCTTT. This encodes CASSLYLVNTEAFF.

The gene calls are TRBV19 and TRBJ2-2, with 8 bases that match TRBD1. Germline V gene sequence: CDR1 LNHDA, CDR2 SQIVND (reference sequence). The CDR3 consists of 14 residues. V shed 9 bases, J shed 0 bases, and the junction held 3 bases outside the gene matches. As DNA, the CDR3 is TGTGCCAGCCGGACAGGGACGAACACCGGGGAGCTGTTTTTT. Protein sequence: CASRTGTNTGELFF. The full variable domain, completed using reference TRBV19 and TRBJ2-2, is DGGITQSPKYLFRKEGQNVTLSCEQNLNHDAMYWYRQDPGQGLRLIYYSQIVNDFQKGDIAEGYSVSREKKESFPLTVTSAQKNPTAFYLCASRTGTNTGELFFGEGSRLTVL.

The gene calls are TRBV5-1 and TRBJ2-5, with D unresolved. The CDR3 totals 12 residues. Deletions cut 4 bases from V and 0 bases from J, with 4 bases between. The germline V gene encodes CDR1 SGHRS and CDR2 YFSETQ. DNA of the CDR3: TGCGCCAGCAGCCGGGACCAAGAGACCCAGTACTTC. Translating it yields CASSRDQETQYF. The entire variable domain, with the rest obtained from reference TRBV5-1 and TRBJ2-5, is as follows: KAGVTQTPRYLIKTRGQQVTLSCSPISGHRSVSWYQQTPGQGLQFLFEYFSETQRNKGNFPGRFSGRQFSNSRSEMNVSTLELGDSALYLCASSRDQETQYFGPGTRLLVL.

The rearrangement joins TRBV6-5 to TRBJ2-7; 9 nucleotides match TRBD2. J gave up 4 bases and V 1 base, and 2 bases lay outside the gene matches. The CDR3 is 14 amino acids. Germline assignment: CDR1 MNHEY and CDR2 SVGAGI. The CDR3 spells CASSYYSGRYEQYF. The CDR3 DNA sequence: TGTGCCAGCAGTTACTATAGCGGGAGATACGAGCAGTACTTC.

The V and J genes are TRBV11-3 and TRBJ1-3; 7 nucleotides agree with TRBD1. Germline V gene data show CDR1 as SGHNT and CDR2 as YENEEA. This CDR3 is built from 14 residues. Losses at the gene ends were 5 bases for V and 2 bases for J; bases not matched to a gene: 3. The DNA of the CDR3 is TGTGCCAGCAGCCAGGGGGAAACTGGAAACACCATATATTTT. Translating it yields CASSQGETGNTIYF.

CDR3 region: CASRLPGGEYNEQFF. CDR3 coding DNA: TGTGCCAGCAGGCTCCCGGGCGGGGAGTACAATGAGCAGTTCTTC. This sequence joins TRBV28 and TRBJ2-1, with D perhaps TRBD2 (6 bases). The CDR3 totals 15 residues. Trimming cost V 6 bases and J 4 bases, with 16 bases left between them. In germline, CDR1 is MDHEN, CDR2 SYDVKM.

The chain couples TRBV29-1 to TRBJ2-1, with 9 nucleotides matching TRBD2. V lost 6 bases and J lost 3; bases outside the gene matches: 9. The CDR3 is 15 residues long. CDR1 is SQVTM and CDR2 is ANQGSEA in the germline V gene. CDR3 DNA sequence: TGCAGCGTCGGGAGTAGCGGGAGCCTCTACAATGAGCAGTTCTTC. Residues: CSVGSSGSLYNEQFF.

J is TRBJ2-7 and V is TRBV29-1, with TRBD2 matching 10 bases. Germline V lookup: CDR1 SQVTM, CDR2 ANQGSEA. Trimming took 6 bases from V and 10 from J; bases not matched to a gene: 12. There are 13 residues in the CDR3. CDR3 sequence reads: CSVRAGGQSTQYF. In DNA, the CDR3 is TGCAGCGTCAGAGCGGGAGGGCAATCCACCCAGTACTTC.

V and J are TRBV10-3 and TRBJ2-7; TRBD1 agrees at 8 bases. The CDR3 totals 16 residues. Germline CDR1 reads ENHRY; CDR2 reads SYGVKD. V lost 4 bases and J lost 0; bases outside the gene matches: 8. This CDR3 reads CAISGLPRGHSYEQYF. The CDR3 nucleotides read TGTGCCATCAGTGGCCTTCCCAGGGGGCACTCCTACGAGCAGTACTTC.

This sequence joins TRBV4-2 and TRBJ1-2; D remains ambiguous. V was cut by 1 base and J by 0 bases, with 6 bases left in between. Germline values: CDR1 LGHNA, CDR2 YNFKEQ. The length of the CDR3 is 14 residues. In DNA, the CDR3 is TGTGCCAGCAGCCAAGTCGGAACTAACTATGGCTACACCTTC. This encodes CASSQVGTNYGYTF.

The rearrangement joins TRBV7-2 to TRBJ2-3, with TRBD2 identical over 9 bases. Germline V CDR1 and CDR2: SGHTA, FQGNSA. The CDR3 spans 14 residues. Trimming took 7 bases from V and 4 from J; bases not matched to a gene: 6. CDR3 DNA sequence: TGTGCCAGCATTCGGACTAGCGTTCCAGATACGCAGTATTTT. Encoded protein: CASIRTSVPDTQYF.